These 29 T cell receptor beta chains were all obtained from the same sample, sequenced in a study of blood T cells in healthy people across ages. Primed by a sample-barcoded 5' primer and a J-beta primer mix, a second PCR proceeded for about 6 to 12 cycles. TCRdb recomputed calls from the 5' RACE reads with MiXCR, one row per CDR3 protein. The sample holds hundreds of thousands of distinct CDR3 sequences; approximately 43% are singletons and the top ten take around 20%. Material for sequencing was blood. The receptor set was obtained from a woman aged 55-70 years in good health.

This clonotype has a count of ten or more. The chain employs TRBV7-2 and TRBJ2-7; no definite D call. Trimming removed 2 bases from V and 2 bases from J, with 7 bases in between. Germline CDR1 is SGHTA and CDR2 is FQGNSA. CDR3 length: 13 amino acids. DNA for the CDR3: TGTGCCAGCAGCTTATCTCCCACCTACGAGCAGTACTTC. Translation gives CASSLSPTYEQYF.

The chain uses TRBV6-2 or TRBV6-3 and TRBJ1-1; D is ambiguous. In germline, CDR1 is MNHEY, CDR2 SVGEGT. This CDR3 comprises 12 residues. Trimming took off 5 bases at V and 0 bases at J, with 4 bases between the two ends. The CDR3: CASSTVNTEAFF. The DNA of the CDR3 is TGTGCCAGCAGTACAGTGAACACTGAAGCTTTCTTT.

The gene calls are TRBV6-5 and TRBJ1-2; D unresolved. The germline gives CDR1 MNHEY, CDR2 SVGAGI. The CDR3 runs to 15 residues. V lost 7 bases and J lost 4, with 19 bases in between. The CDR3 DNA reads TGTGCCAGCACCCTGAAGAGCGCGGGGATCTATGGCTACACCTTC. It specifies CASTLKSAGIYGYTF.

CDR3 amino acids: CASSLKPGQKKGQETQYF. As DNA, the CDR3 is TGTGCCAGCAGCTTAAAACCGGGACAGAAAAAAGGGCAAGAGACCCAGTACTTC. The chain has TRBV7-9 and TRBJ2-5; 7 bases are a match to TRBD1. Per the germline V gene, CDR1 is SEHNR and CDR2 is FQNEAQ (reference sequence). With V trimmed by 2 bases and J by 2 bases, 14 bases remained unmatched. The CDR3 is 18 residues long.

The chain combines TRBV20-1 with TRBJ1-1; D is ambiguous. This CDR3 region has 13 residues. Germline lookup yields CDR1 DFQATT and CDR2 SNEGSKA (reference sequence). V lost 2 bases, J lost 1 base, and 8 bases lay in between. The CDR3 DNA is TGCAGTGCTAGATGGTTTAGGAACACTGAAGCTTTCTTT. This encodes CSARWFRNTEAFF.

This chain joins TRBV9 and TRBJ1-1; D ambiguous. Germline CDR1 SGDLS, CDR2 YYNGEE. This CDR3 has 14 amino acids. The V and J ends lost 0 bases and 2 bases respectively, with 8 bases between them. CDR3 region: CASSVGSQNTEAFF. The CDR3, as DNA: TGTGCCAGCAGCGTAGGGTCGCAAAACACTGAAGCTTTCTTT.

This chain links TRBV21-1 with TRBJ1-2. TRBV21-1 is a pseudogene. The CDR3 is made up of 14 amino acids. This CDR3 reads CASSKEKGSYGYTF. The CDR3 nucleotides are TGTGCCAGCAGCAAAGAAAAAGGGTCCTATGGCTACACCTTC.

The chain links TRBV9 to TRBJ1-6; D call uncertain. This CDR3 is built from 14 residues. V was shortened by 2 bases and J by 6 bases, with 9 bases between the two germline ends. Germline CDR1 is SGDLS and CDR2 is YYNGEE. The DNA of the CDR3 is TGTGCCAGCAGCGTCGGAGACTTTAATTCACCCCTCCACTTT. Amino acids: CASSVGDFNSPLHF.

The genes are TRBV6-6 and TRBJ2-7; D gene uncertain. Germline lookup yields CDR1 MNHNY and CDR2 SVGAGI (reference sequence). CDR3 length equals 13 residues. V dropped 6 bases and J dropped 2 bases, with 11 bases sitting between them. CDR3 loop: CASRAAFPYEQYF. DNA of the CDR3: TGTGCCAGCAGGGCAGCTTTCCCCTACGAGCAGTACTTC.

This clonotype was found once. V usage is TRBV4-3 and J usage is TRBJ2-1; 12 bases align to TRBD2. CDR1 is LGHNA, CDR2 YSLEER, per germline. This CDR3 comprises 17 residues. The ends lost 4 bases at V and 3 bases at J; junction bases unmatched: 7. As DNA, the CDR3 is TGCGCCAGCAGCCCCAGGGGGACTAGCGGGCACTACAATGAGCAGTTCTTC. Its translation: CASSPRGTSGHYNEQFF.

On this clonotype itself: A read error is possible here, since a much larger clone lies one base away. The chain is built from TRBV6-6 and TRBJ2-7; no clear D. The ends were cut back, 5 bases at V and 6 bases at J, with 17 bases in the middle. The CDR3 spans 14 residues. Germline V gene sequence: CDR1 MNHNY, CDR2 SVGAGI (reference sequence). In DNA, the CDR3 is TGTGCCAGCAGTCGTCGAGGCGAGCCCAGCGAGCAGTACTTC. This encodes CASSRRGEPSEQYF.

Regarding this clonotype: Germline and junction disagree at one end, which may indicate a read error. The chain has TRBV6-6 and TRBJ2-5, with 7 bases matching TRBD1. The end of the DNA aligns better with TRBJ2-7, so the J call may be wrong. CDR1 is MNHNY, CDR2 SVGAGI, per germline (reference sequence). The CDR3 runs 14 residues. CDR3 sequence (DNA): TGCGCCAGCAGCAGACCCGGGACAGCCTGCGAGCAGTACTTC. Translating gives CASSRPGTACEQYF.

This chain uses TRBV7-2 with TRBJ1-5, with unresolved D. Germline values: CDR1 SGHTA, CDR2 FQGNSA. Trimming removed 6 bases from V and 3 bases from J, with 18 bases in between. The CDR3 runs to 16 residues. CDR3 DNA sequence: TGTGCCAGCAGGTTCGGCCACGAGGCACCCAATCAGCCCCAGCATTTT. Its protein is CASRFGHEAPNQPQHF. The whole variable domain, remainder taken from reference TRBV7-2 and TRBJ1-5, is GAGVSQSPSNKVTEKGKDVELRCDPISGHTALYWYRQSLGQGLEFLIYFQGNSAPDKSGLPSDRFSAERTGGSVSTLTIQRTQQEDSAVYLCASRFGHEAPNQPQHFGDGTRLSIL.

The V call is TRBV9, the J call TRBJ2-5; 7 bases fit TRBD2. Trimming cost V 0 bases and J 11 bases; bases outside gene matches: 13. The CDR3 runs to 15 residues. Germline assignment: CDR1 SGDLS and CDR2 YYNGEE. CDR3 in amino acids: CASSVDGGGFNEQYF. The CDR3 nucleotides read TGTGCCAGCAGCGTAGATGGCGGGGGATTTAATGAGCAGTACTTC.

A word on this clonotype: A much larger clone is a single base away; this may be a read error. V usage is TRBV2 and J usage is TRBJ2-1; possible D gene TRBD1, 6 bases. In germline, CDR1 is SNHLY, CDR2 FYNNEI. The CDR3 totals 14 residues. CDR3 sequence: CASLMGADYTEQFF. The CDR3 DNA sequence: TGTGCCAGCCTGATGGGGGCCGACTACACTGAGCAGTTCTTC.

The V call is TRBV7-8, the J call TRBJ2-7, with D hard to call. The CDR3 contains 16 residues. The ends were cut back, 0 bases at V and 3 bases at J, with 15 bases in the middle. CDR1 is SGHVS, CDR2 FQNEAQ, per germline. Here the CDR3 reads CASSLAGNVEGYEQYF. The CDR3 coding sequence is TGTGCCAGCAGCTTAGCGGGAAACGTCGAAGGCTACGAGCAGTACTTC.

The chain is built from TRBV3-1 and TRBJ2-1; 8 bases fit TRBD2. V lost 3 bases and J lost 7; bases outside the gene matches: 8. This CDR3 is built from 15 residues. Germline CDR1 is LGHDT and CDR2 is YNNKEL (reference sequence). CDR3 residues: CASSHLAGGGNEQFF. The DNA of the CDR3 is TGTGCCAGCAGCCACCTAGCGGGTGGGGGGAATGAGCAGTTCTTC.

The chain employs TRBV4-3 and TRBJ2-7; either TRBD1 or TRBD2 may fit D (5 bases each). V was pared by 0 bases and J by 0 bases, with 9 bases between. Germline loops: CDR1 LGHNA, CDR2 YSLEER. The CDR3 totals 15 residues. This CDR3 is CASSQEPGASYEQYF. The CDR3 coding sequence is TGCGCCAGCAGCCAAGAACCCGGGGCCTCCTACGAGCAGTACTTC.

The CDR3 DNA reads as TGTGCCAGCTCACCTAGACTAGCGGGGGTCCAAGAGACCCAGTACTTC. Protein product: CASSPRLAGVQETQYF. This chain connects TRBV18 to TRBJ2-5; 12 nucleotides agree with TRBD2. The CDR3 spans 16 residues. Germline CDR1 is KGHSH and CDR2 is LQKENI. J was trimmed by 1 base and V by 3 bases; bases with no gene match: 3.

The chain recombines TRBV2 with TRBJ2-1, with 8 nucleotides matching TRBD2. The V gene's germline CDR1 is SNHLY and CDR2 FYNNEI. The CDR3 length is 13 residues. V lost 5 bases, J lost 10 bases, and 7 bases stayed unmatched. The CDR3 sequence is CASSRGGYTEQFF. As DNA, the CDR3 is TGTGCCAGCAGTCGGGGGGGCTACACCGAGCAGTTCTTC.

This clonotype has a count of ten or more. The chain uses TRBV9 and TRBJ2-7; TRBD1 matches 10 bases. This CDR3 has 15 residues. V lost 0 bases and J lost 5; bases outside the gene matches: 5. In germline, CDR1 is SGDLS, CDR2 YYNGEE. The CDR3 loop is CASSVGGQGIHEQYF. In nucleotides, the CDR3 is TGTGCCAGCAGCGTAGGGGGACAGGGGATCCACGAGCAGTACTTC.

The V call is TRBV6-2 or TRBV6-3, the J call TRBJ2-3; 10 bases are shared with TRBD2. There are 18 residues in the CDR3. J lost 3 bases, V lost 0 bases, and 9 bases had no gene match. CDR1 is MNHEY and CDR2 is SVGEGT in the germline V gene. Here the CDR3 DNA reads TGTGCCAGCAGTTACTCGCCGACTAGCGGGTCGGGTACAGATACGCAGTATTTT. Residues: CASSYSPTSGSGTDTQYF.

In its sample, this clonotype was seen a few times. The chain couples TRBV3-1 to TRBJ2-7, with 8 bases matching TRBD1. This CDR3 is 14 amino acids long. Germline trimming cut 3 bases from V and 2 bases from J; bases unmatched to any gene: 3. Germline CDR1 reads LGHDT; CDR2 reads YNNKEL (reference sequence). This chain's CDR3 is CASSQQTGAYEQYF. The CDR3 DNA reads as TGTGCCAGCAGCCAGCAGACAGGGGCCTACGAGCAGTACTTC.

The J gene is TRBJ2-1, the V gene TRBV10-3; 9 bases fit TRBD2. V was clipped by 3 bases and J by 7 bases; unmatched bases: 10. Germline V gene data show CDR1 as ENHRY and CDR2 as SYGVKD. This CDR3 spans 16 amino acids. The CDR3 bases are TGTGCCATCAGTGAAAGGGGGGCTAGCGGGGCGAATGAGCAGTTCTTC. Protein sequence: CAISERGASGANEQFF.

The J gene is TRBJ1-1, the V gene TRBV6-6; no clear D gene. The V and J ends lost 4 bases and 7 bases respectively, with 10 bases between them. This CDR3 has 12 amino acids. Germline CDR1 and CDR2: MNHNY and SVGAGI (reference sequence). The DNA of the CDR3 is TGTGCCAGCAGTTCCCTAGGACGTGAAGCTTTCTTT. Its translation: CASSSLGREAFF.

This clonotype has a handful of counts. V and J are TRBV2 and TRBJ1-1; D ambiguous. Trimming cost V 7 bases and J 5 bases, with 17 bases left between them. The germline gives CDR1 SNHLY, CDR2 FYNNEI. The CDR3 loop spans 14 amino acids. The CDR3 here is CASKGEWVSTEAFF. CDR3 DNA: TGTGCCAGCAAAGGAGAGTGGGTCTCGACTGAAGCTTTCTTT. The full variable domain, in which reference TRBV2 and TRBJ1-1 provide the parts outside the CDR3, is EPEVTQTPSHQVTQMGQEVILRCVPISNHLYFYWYRQILGQKVEFLVSFYNNEISEKSEIFDDQFSVERPDGSNFTLKIRSTKLEDSAMYFCASKGEWVSTEAFFGQGTRLTVV.

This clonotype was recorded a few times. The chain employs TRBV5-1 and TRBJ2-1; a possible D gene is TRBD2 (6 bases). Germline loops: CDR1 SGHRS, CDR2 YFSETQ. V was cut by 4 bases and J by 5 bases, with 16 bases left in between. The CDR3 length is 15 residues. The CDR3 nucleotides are TGCGCCAGCAGCCACTGGGGTCCGGGAGACAATGAGCAGTTCTTC. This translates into CASSHWGPGDNEQFF.

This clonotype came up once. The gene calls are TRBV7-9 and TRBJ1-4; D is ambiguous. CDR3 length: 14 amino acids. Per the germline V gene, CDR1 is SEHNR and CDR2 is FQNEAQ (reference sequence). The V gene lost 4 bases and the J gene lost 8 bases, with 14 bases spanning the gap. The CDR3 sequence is CASSSQRSQEKLFF. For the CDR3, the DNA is TGTGCCAGCAGCTCCCAAAGGAGTCAGGAAAAACTGTTTTTT.

The CDR3 DNA reads TGTGCCAGCAGCCCAGGAGGTCATGGAGAGCAAGAGACCCAGTACTTC. Residues: CASSPGGHGEQETQYF. The rearrangement joins TRBV7-9 to TRBJ2-5; the D gene is possibly TRBD2 (5 bases). The V end was cut by 5 bases, the J end by 2 bases, with 18 bases between. Germline V lookup: CDR1 SEHNR, CDR2 FQNEAQ (reference sequence). The CDR3 totals 16 residues.